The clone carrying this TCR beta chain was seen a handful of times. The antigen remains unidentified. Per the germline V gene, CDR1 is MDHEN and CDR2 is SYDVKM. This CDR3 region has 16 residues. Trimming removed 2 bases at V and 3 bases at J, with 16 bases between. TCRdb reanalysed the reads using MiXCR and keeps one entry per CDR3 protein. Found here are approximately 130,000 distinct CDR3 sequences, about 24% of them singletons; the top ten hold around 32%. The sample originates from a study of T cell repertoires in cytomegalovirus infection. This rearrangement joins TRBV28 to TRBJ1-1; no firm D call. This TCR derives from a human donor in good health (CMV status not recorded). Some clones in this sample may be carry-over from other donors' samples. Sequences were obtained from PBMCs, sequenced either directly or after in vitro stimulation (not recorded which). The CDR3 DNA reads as TGTGCCAGCAGTTTAGTGGGCCTTACGGCGGACACTGAAGCTTTCTTT. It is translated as CASSLVGLTADTEAFF.